The 8 T cell receptor beta chains listed next were all sequenced from one sample in a study of blood T cells in healthy people across ages. Together with a sample-barcoded 5' primer, a J-beta primer mix was included in a second PCR lasting roughly 7 to 11 cycles. Each CDR3 protein gets one entry after TCRdb re-called the 5' RACE reads with MiXCR. The table records around 800,000 distinct CDR3 sequences, under 30% of them present only once. These same records also appear under a second study, on T cells of mothers and their children.

Sequencing was carried out using blood. Source of these receptors: a boy aged 5 to 17 in good health.

A word on this clonotype: The junction departs from germline at one end; a sequencing error may be responsible. V and J are TRBV2 and TRBJ2-5; no reliable D call. The tail of the sequence fits TRBJ2-7 better, so the J call may be wrong. The CDR3 contains 15 residues. Germline V lookup: CDR1 SNHLY, CDR2 FYNNEI. The CDR3 DNA follows: TGTTCCAGCAGTGAAGCGTCCTCAAGCTCCTACGAGCAGTACTTC. Translating gives CSSSEASSSSYEQYF.

J is TRBJ1-1 and V is TRBV18; 12 nucleotides match TRBD1. V lost 3 bases and J lost 0; bases outside the gene matches: 5. The germline V gene encodes CDR1 KGHSH and CDR2 LQKENI. The CDR3 consists of 17 residues. The CDR3 region has the DNA TGTGCCAGCTCACCCGGGACAGGGGGCGTCATGAACACTGAAGCTTTCTTT. Residues: CASSPGTGGVMNTEAFF.

This clonotype was seen a handful of times. The chain carries TRBV20-1 and TRBJ2-5, with D unclear. The CDR3 covers 13 residues. Germline values: CDR1 DFQATT, CDR2 SNEGSKA (reference sequence). V lost 3 bases and J lost 1, with 9 bases in between. The CDR3 sequence: CSASEVPQETQYF. As DNA, the CDR3 is TGCAGTGCTAGCGAGGTTCCCCAAGAGACCCAGTACTTC.

The chain carries TRBV28 and TRBJ2-4; 9 nucleotides align to TRBD1. The CDR3 runs 15 residues. Losses at the gene ends were 4 bases for V and 7 bases for J; bases not matched to a gene: 8. The germline CDR1 and CDR2 sequences are MDHEN and SYDVKM. CDR3 amino acids: CASSSLGTGWNIQYF. CDR3 DNA sequence: TGTGCCAGCAGTTCGCTAGGGACAGGGTGGAACATTCAGTACTTC.

In its sample, this clonotype was seen once. The J gene is TRBJ1-2, the V gene TRBV12-3 or TRBV12-4, with unresolved D. The CDR3 covers 14 residues. V lost 6 bases to trimming and J lost 1 base, with 12 bases between them. CDR3 nucleotide sequence: TGTGCCAGCAGCAAGGACGGTTTTAACTATGGCTACACCTTC. Translated: CASSKDGFNYGYTF.

This clonotype occurred a few times. The chain uses TRBV7-9 and TRBJ2-2, with a possible D match to TRBD2 (5 bases). The CDR3 loop spans 13 amino acids. The germline gives CDR1 SEHNR, CDR2 FQNEAQ (reference sequence). V lost 8 bases to trimming and J lost 6 bases, with 13 bases between them. The CDR3 nucleotides are TGTGCCAGCCCGGAGGCAAGTGCCGGGGAGCTGTTTTTT. It yields the protein CASPEASAGELFF.

There are a few counts of this clonotype. One end of the junction varies from germline; a read error may be responsible. The J gene is TRBJ2-7, the V gene TRBV5-1, with a weak D call TRBD2 (5 bases). The CDR3 spans 14 residues. Germline V CDR1 and CDR2: SGHRS, YFSETQ. The CDR3 is CASSLNHLRNERFF. CDR3 DNA: TGCGCCAGCAGCTTGAATCACTTACGCAATGAGCGGTTCTTC.

This clonotype came up once. The V gene is TRBV12-3 or TRBV12-4, the J gene TRBJ1-1, with a tentative D call TRBD1 (6 bases). This CDR3 is built from 14 residues. Trimming took off 6 bases at V and 8 bases at J, with 19 bases between the two ends. The CDR3 DNA sequence: TGTGCCAGCAGCCGAGGGACACTAAGCTCCGAAGCTTTCTTT. This translates into CASSRGTLSSEAFF.